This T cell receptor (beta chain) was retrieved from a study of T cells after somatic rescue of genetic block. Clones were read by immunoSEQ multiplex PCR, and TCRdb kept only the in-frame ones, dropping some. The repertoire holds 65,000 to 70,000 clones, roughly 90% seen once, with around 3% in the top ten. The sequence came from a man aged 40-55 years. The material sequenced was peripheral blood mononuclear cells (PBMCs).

CDR3 protein: CASSKDSNRGGKNIQYF. The CDR3 DNA reads TGTGCCAGCAGCAAAGACTCTAACAGGGGTGGCAAAAACATTCAGTACTTC. J is TRBJ2-4 and V is TRBV21-1; no DNA check was done on the table's D call, TRBD1. TRBV21-1 is classified as a pseudogene. CDR3 length: 17 residues.